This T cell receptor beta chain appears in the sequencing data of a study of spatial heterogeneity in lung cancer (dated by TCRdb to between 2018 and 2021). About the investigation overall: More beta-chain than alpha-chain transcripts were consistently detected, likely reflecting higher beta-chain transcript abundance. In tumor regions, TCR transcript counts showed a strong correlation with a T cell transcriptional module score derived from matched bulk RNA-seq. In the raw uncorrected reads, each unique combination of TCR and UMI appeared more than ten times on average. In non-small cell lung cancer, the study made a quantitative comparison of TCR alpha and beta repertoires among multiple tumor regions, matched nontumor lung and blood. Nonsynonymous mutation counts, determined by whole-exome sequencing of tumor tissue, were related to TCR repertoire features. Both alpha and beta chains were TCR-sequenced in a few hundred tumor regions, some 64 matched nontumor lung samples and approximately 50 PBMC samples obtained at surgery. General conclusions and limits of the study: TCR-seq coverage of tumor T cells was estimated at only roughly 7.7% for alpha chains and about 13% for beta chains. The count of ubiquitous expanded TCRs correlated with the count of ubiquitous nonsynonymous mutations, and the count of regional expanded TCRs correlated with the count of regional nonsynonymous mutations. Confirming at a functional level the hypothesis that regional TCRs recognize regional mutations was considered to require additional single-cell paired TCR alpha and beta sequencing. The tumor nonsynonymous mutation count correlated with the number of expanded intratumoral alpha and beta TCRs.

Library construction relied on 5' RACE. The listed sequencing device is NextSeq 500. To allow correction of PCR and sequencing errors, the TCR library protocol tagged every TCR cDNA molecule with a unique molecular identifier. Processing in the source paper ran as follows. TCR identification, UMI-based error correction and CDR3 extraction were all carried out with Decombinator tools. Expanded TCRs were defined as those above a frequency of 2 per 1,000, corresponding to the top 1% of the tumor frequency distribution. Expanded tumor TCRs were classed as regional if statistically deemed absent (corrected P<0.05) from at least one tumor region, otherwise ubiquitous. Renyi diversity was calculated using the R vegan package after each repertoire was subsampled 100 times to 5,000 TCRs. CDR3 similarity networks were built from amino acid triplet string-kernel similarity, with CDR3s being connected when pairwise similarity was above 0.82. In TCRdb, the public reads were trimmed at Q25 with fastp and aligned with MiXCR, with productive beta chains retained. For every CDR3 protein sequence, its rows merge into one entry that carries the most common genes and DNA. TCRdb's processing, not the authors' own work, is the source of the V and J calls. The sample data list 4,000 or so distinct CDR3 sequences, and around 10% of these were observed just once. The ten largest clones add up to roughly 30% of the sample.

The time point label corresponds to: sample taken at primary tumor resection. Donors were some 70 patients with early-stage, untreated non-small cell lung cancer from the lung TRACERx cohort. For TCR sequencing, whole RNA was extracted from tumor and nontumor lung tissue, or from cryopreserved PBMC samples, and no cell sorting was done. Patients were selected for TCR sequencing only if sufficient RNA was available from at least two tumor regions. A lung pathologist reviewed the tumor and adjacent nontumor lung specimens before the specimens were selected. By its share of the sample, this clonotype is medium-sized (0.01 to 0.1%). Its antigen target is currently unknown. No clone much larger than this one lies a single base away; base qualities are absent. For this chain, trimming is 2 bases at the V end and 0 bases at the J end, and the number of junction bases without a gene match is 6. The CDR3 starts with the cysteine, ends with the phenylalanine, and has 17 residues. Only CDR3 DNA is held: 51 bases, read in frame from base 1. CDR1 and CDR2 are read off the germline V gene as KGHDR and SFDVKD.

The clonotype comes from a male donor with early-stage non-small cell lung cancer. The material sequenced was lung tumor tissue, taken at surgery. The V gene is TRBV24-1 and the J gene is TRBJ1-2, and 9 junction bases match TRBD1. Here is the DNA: TGTGCCACCAGTGATTGCAACAGGGGGCTGACTAACTATGGCTACACCTTC. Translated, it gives CATSDCNRGLTNYGYTF.